Shown below are 25 T cell receptor beta chains from a single sample sequenced in a study of blood T cells in healthy people across ages (dated by TCRdb to about 2015). To prepare the library, 5' RACE was applied. Sequenced using an Illumina HiSeq 2500. A second PCR of about 6 to 11 cycles was performed with a sample-barcoded 5' primer and a J-beta primer mix. The public reads were reanalyzed by TCRdb: fastp trimming at Q25, MiXCR alignment, in-frame beta chains only. Rows are unified per CDR3 protein, each entry keeping the most common DNA and genes. The sample includes approximately 780,000 distinct CDR3 sequences, with 20% to 30% observed a single time. The ten most abundant clones make up over 2.5% of the sample. These records were also assigned to another study, of T cells of mothers and their children.

What was sequenced was blood. These receptors were collected from a boy between 10 and 17 years old in good health.

This clonotype was detected only a few times. The chain joins TRBV12-5 to TRBJ1-2, with D hard to call. The CDR3 has 14 residues. The germline V gene has CDR1 LGHNT and CDR2 FRNRAP. Trimming pared 5 bases from V and 4 bases from J, leaving 14 bases between. The CDR3 loop reads CASGLASVPYGYTF. DNA for the CDR3: TGTGCTAGTGGTCTGGCCTCAGTTCCCTATGGCTACACCTTC.

The CDR3 DNA sequence: TGTGCCAGCAGCCCCCGACAGGGGTGGTCACCCCTCCACTTT. This encodes CASSPRQGWSPLHF. The chain employs TRBV5-6 and TRBJ1-6; 8 nucleotides align to TRBD1. The CDR3 is made up of 14 amino acids. Germline trimming cut 4 bases from V and 10 bases from J; bases unmatched to any gene: 7. Germline V CDR1 and CDR2: SGHDT, YYEEEE.

This clonotype was found a few times. The chain carries TRBV5-1 and TRBJ2-5; D possibly corresponds to TRBD2 (7 bases). TRBJ2-1 explains the end of the DNA better; the J call may be wrong. The CDR3 has 15 residues. In germline, CDR1 is SGHRS, CDR2 YFSETQ. The CDR3 reads CASSSLGGRRDEQFF. CDR3 bases: TGCGCCAGCAGCTCTTTGGGGGGGCGCAGGGATGAGCAGTTCTTC.

About this clonotype: Lacking the conserved final phenylalanine or tryptophan, this CDR3 likely reflects a read error. The limits of the CDR3 on the DNA are not certain, so only TCRdb's listed CDR3 is given. This chain uses TRBV5-1 with TRBJ2-1; the listed D gene, TRBD1, was not tested against the DNA. The CDR3 numbers 13 amino acids, ends counted. Germline V gene lookup returns CDR1 SGHRS and CDR2 YFSETQ. The CDR3 region is CASGRDRHNEQSL.

This rearrangement joins TRBV7-3 to TRBJ2-2, with 7 bases fitting TRBD2. CDR3 size: 16 residues. Germline lookup yields CDR1 SGHTA and CDR2 FQGTGA. J was trimmed by 2 bases and V by 1 base; bases with no gene match: 4. In DNA form, the CDR3 reads TGTGCCAGCAGCTTAAGGGGGGGAACTAACACCGGGGAGCTGTTTTTT. It yields the protein CASSLRGGTNTGELFF. The variable domain in full, with the rest retrieved from reference TRBV7-3 and TRBJ2-2, is GAGVSQTPSNKVTEKGKYVELRCDPISGHTALYWYRQSLGQGPEFLIYFQGTGAADDSGLPNDRFFAVRPEGSVSTLKIQRTERGDSAVYLCASSLRGGTNTGELFFGEGSRLTVL.

This clonotype was observed a handful of times. The chain employs TRBV10-3 and TRBJ2-7, with D perhaps matching TRBD1 (6 bases). V lost 3 bases and J lost 5, with 17 bases in between. The CDR3 length is 15 residues. CDR1 is ENHRY and CDR2 is SYGVKD in the germline V gene. In DNA, the CDR3 is TGTGCCATCAGTGATTTGGTAGGGGGAAATAACGAGCAGTACTTC. It yields the protein CAISDLVGGNNEQYF.

This clonotype was counted only a few times. This chain joins TRBV2 and TRBJ2-4; TRBD1 agrees at 7 bases. After removal of 3 bases from V and 0 bases from J, the junction contained 8 bases not matched to a gene. Germline V CDR1 and CDR2: SNHLY, FYNNEI. This CDR3 has 17 residues. The CDR3, as DNA: TGTGCCAGCAGTGATCTAGGGACAGCGATAGCCAAAAACATTCAGTACTTC. Protein product: CASSDLGTAIAKNIQYF. Looking up the rest from reference TRBV2 and TRBJ2-4 gives the full variable domain: EPEVTQTPSHQVTQMGQEVILRCVPISNHLYFYWYRQILGQKVEFLVSFYNNEISEKSEIFDDQFSVERPDGSNFTLKIRSTKLEDSAMYFCASSDLGTAIAKNIQYFGAGTRLSVL.

This clonotype was observed a handful of times. This chain uses TRBV20-1 with TRBJ2-5, with 9 bases lining up with TRBD1. CDR3 length: 15 residues. The ends lost 4 bases at V and 1 base at J; junction bases unmatched: 7. Germline CDR1 is DFQATT and CDR2 is SNEGSKA (reference sequence). In DNA form, the CDR3 reads TGCAGTGCTACGTCCGGACAGGGGATCCAAGAGACCCAGTACTTC. Translation gives CSATSGQGIQETQYF.

The rearrangement links TRBV7-2 to TRBJ2-2; 12 bases agree with TRBD1. Per the germline V gene, CDR1 is SGHTA and CDR2 is FQGNSA. Unmatched junction bases numbered 8, after V lost 6 bases and J lost 6 bases. CDR3 length: 16 amino acids. CDR3 in DNA: TGTGCCAGCAGTCCGCCGGGACAGGGGGCTGCCGGGGAGCTGTTTTTT. Protein product: CASSPPGQGAAGELFF.

The chain is built from TRBV6-2 or TRBV6-3 and TRBJ2-1, with D perhaps being TRBD1 or TRBD2 (5 bases each). The CDR3 has 14 residues. Germline values: CDR1 MNHEY, CDR2 SVGEGT. The V and J ends lost 5 bases and 5 bases respectively, with 13 bases between them. CDR3 sequence reads: CASSPPGPDNEQFF. CDR3 in DNA: TGTGCCAGCAGTCCCCCGGGACCTGACAATGAGCAGTTCTTC.

The V and J genes are TRBV25-1 and TRBJ2-5; TRBD2 agrees at 8 bases. The closer fit of TRBJ2-1 to the DNA end suggests the J call may be wrong. This CDR3 is 14 amino acids long. Looked up from germline, CDR1 is MGHDK and CDR2 is SYGVNS. The CDR3 region has the DNA TGTGCCAGCAAATCGGGGGGGTCCTACAATGAGCAGTTCTTC. Its protein is CASKSGGSYNEQFF.

This clonotype was counted between two and nine times. The chain carries TRBV7-9 and TRBJ2-5; perhaps D is TRBD1 or TRBD2 (6 bases each). Per the germline V gene, CDR1 is SEHNR and CDR2 is FQNEAQ (reference sequence). The CDR3 runs to 16 residues. Trimming took 1 base from V and 4 from J, leaving 16 bases between them. The CDR3 DNA reads as TGTGCCAGCAGCTTAGTCGGGGGACATTTAGCAGAGACCCAGTACTTC. Encoded protein: CASSLVGGHLAETQYF.

The chain recombines TRBV12-3 or TRBV12-4 with TRBJ2-4, with no clear D. V was clipped by 1 base and J by 0 bases, with 10 bases between them. This CDR3 is 16 amino acids long. CDR3 sequence: CASSLGQPVAKNIQYF. The CDR3 bases are TGTGCCAGCAGTTTAGGGCAGCCAGTAGCCAAAAACATTCAGTACTTC.

This clonotype was counted a single time. This chain uses TRBV15 with TRBJ1-2, with D possibly TRBD1 on 5 matching bases. V dropped 0 bases and J dropped 4 bases, with 9 bases sitting between them. The V gene's germline CDR1 is LNHNV and CDR2 YYDKDF (reference sequence). The CDR3 runs 14 residues. CDR3 protein: CATSRDTGPYGYTF. CDR3 nucleotide sequence: TGTGCCACCAGCAGAGATACGGGGCCCTATGGCTACACCTTC.

This clonotype was seen more than once but under ten times. The chain uses TRBV28 and TRBJ2-5, with unresolved D. The J call could be wrong; TRBJ2-7 is a better fit for the DNA end. The CDR3 totals 14 residues. The germline CDR1 and CDR2 sequences are MDHEN and SYDVKM. The DNA for the CDR3 is TGTGCCAGCAGTCCTTCGCGTCGGGTCCACGAGCAGTACTTC. This translates into CASSPSRRVHEQYF.

This clonotype has just a few counts. The chain combines TRBV9 with TRBJ2-1, with D perhaps matching TRBD2 (6 bases). Germline V gene data show CDR1 as SGDLS and CDR2 as YYNGEE. The CDR3 loop spans 14 amino acids. V lost 4 bases and J 5 bases, leaving 13 bases between the germline ends. The CDR3 region has the DNA TGTGCCAGCAGCCCCGGGACTCGCCACAATGAGCAGTTCTTC. This translates into CASSPGTRHNEQFF.

This clonotype was recorded a few times. The chain employs TRBV6-2 or TRBV6-3 and TRBJ1-1, with a weak D call TRBD1 (6 bases). CDR3 length: 12 residues. Germline V gene data show CDR1 as MNHEY and CDR2 as SVGEGT. V was trimmed by 5 bases and J by 10 bases, leaving 14 bases between them. This chain's CDR3 is CASSATIQGAFF. The CDR3 DNA is TGTGCCAGCAGTGCGACCATACAGGGAGCTTTCTTT.

The table lists this clonotype with a few counts. The genes are TRBV9 and TRBJ2-7, with a tentative D call TRBD1 (5 bases). V shed 0 bases and J shed 1 base, with 8 bases lying between them. CDR1 is SGDLS and CDR2 is YYNGEE in the germline V gene. This CDR3 spans 14 amino acids. The chain's CDR3 is CASSVAGLSYEQYF. The CDR3 nucleotides are TGTGCCAGCAGCGTAGCAGGGCTTTCCTACGAGCAGTACTTC.

CDR3 DNA sequence: TGTGCCACCAGCAGAAAGAGGACTAGCGGGGGGGTAGAAGATACGCAGTATTTT. Protein: CATSRKRTSGGVEDTQYF. J is TRBJ2-3 and V is TRBV15; 15 bases align to TRBD2. The V gene's germline CDR1 is LNHNV and CDR2 YYDKDF (reference sequence). The trim removed 2 bases at V and 5 bases at J, leaving 8 bases unmatched. CDR3 size: 18 residues. The full variable domain, with the rest looked up from reference TRBV15 and TRBJ2-3, is DAMVIQNPRYQVTQFGKPVTLSCSQTLNHNVMYWYQQKSSQAPKLLFHYYDKDFNNEADTPDNFQSRRPNTSFCFLDIRSPGLGDTAMYLCATSRKRTSGGVEDTQYFGPGTRLTVL.

The rearrangement uses TRBV24-1 and TRBJ2-4, with TRBD1 matching 12 bases. The CDR3 loop spans 15 amino acids. The V gene's germline CDR1 is KGHDR and CDR2 SFDVKD. With 7 bases clipped from V and 6 bases from J, the junction kept 6 bases outside the gene matches. CDR3 protein: CATSTGQGAGNIQYF. The CDR3 DNA sequence: TGTGCCACCAGCACGGGACAGGGGGCTGGAAACATTCAGTACTTC.

This clonotype was counted between two and nine times. The chain couples TRBV5-1 to TRBJ2-5; 11 nucleotides line up with TRBD1. Trimming removed 0 bases from V and 4 bases from J; junction bases left unmatched: 2. Germline V gives CDR1 SGHRS, CDR2 YFSETQ. The CDR3 sequence is 15 residues long. The CDR3 nucleotides read TGCGCCAGCAGCTTGGTGGGGACAGGGGGAGAGACCCAGTACTTC. It translates to CASSLVGTGGETQYF.

V gene TRBV5-1 combines with J gene TRBJ1-4; D ambiguous. Germline CDR1 reads SGHRS; CDR2 reads YFSETQ. The V end was cut by 4 bases, the J end by 4 bases, with 11 bases between. The CDR3 has 14 amino acids. CDR3 in amino acids: CASSMDGSNEKLFF. In nucleotides, the CDR3 is TGCGCCAGCAGCATGGACGGAAGTAATGAAAAACTGTTTTTT. The full variable domain, with the rest looked up from reference TRBV5-1 and TRBJ1-4, is KAGVTQTPRYLIKTRGQQVTLSCSPISGHRSVSWYQQTPGQGLQFLFEYFSETQRNKGNFPGRFSGRQFSNSRSEMNVSTLELGDSALYLCASSMDGSNEKLFFGSGTQLSVL.

The V and J genes are TRBV14 and TRBJ2-1, with D possibly matching TRBD1 (5 bases). V dropped 3 bases and J dropped 6 bases, with 12 bases sitting between them. Germline V lookup: CDR1 SGHDN, CDR2 FVKESK. The CDR3 consists of 14 residues. CDR3 region: CASSHFDSFNEQFF. The DNA for the CDR3 is TGTGCCAGCAGCCATTTCGACAGCTTCAATGAGCAGTTCTTC. Complete variable domain (other parts from reference TRBV14 and TRBJ2-1): EAGVTQFPSHSVIEKGQTVTLRCDPISGHDNLYWYRRVMGKEIKFLLHFVKESKQDESGMPNNRFLAERTGGTYSTLKVQPAELEDSGVYFCASSHFDSFNEQFFGPGTRLTVL.

This clonotype was detected a few times. The chain is built from TRBV14 and TRBJ2-5; TRBD1 or TRBD2 may be the D gene (5 bases each). The CDR3 has 14 amino acids. Germline V gives CDR1 SGHDN, CDR2 FVKESK. V was shortened by 1 base and J by 7 bases, with 13 bases between the two germline ends. The CDR3 spells CASSQVTGPGTQYF. In DNA form, the CDR3 reads TGTGCCAGCAGCCAAGTTACGGGGCCAGGGACCCAGTACTTC.

V and J are TRBV7-2 and TRBJ1-2; no clear D gene. The CDR3 is 13 residues long. The V gene lost 2 bases and the J gene lost 7 bases, with 11 bases spanning the gap. Germline loops: CDR1 SGHTA, CDR2 FQGNSA. Here the CDR3 reads CASSLWGGGGYTF. DNA of the CDR3: TGTGCCAGCAGCTTATGGGGAGGAGGTGGCTACACCTTC.